The 6 T cell receptor beta chains in this list originate from one sample, sequenced in a study of CDR3 diversity in severe acne. TCRdb analysed the PCR reads with MiXCR anew, one entry per CDR3 protein. The sample carries about 76,000 distinct CDR3 sequences, 51% recorded once. Sequencing was performed on blood. These receptor sequences come from a male donor in good health, without acne.

V usage is TRBV5-1 and J usage is TRBJ2-7; D possibly corresponds to TRBD2 (5 bases). The CDR3 is 15 amino acids. V dropped 0 bases and J dropped 4 bases, with 14 bases sitting between them. Per the germline V gene, CDR1 is SGHRS and CDR2 is YFSETQ. This chain's CDR3 is CASSLGPAAEYEQYF. The CDR3 nucleotides are TGCGCCAGCAGCTTGGGTCCAGCGGCGGAATACGAGCAGTACTTC.

This clonotype turned up a few times. The gene calls are TRBV12-3 or TRBV12-4 and TRBJ2-3, with D perhaps TRBD1 or TRBD2 (5 bases each). V shed 1 base and J shed 1 base, with 6 bases lying between them. There are 14 residues in the CDR3. CDR3: CASSLGGGTDTQYF. In DNA form, the CDR3 reads TGTGCCAGCAGTTTAGGAGGGGGCACAGATACGCAGTATTTT.

The chain combines TRBV6-5 with TRBJ1-6; D may be TRBD1 (6 bases). The V end was cut by 6 bases, the J end by 7 bases, with 16 bases between. CDR3 length: 15 residues. Germline V gene data show CDR1 as MNHEY and CDR2 as SVGAGI. CDR3 amino acids: CASSAMDRLNSPLHF. The CDR3, as DNA: TGTGCCAGCAGCGCCATGGACAGACTAAATTCACCCCTCCACTTT.

Note on this clonotype: Sequence at one end of the junction differs from germline and may be a read error. This rearrangement joins TRBV7-9 to TRBJ2-2; D is undetermined. The CDR3 spans 10 residues. CDR1 SEHNR and CDR2 FQNEAQ come from the germline V gene (reference sequence). In nucleotides, the CDR3 is TGTGCCAGTAGCTTAGGGGAGCTGTTTTTT. Encoded protein: CASSLGELFF.

This clonotype was picked up many times. V gene TRBV19 combines with J gene TRBJ1-1; 8 bases agree with TRBD1. In germline, CDR1 is LNHDA, CDR2 SQIVND (reference sequence). The CDR3 spans 13 residues. The junction had 7 bases not matched to a gene; V was cut back by 9 bases and J by 4 bases. The CDR3 loop is CASGRGLSTEAFF. The CDR3 DNA sequence: TGTGCCAGCGGCAGGGGGCTGAGCACTGAAGCTTTCTTT. The full variable domain, rest sourced from reference TRBV19 and TRBJ1-1, is DGGITQSPKYLFRKEGQNVTLSCEQNLNHDAMYWYRQDPGQGLRLIYYSQIVNDFQKGDIAEGYSVSREKKESFPLTVTSAQKNPTAFYLCASGRGLSTEAFFGQGTRLTVV.

The chain has TRBV6-5 and TRBJ2-1; 7 bases are a match to TRBD1. Germline V gene lookup returns CDR1 MNHEY and CDR2 SVGAGI. V dropped 4 bases and J dropped 3; count of bases not matched to a gene: 3. There are 14 residues in the CDR3. CDR3: CASSFGQDYNEQFF. The CDR3 coding sequence is TGTGCCAGCAGTTTCGGACAGGACTACAATGAGCAGTTCTTC.